A single sample gave rise to the 21 T cell receptor beta chains below, sequenced in a study of cytomegalovirus exposure and HLA in healthy donors. The PCR contained 60 Vbeta and 13 Jbeta primers. Sequenced by immunoSEQ multiplex PCR; TCRdb stores in-frame clones only, minus some. The sample has about 140,000 clones, around 84% seen once; the top ten hold 2% to 2.5%. The specimen sequenced was PBMCs. The receptors come from a man aged 50 to 59 in good health and CMV-seronegative.

The chain employs TRBV5-8 and TRBJ1-4, with 7 bases identical to TRBD1. This CDR3 region has 14 residues. V lost 4 bases to trimming and J lost 7 bases; unmatched junction nucleotides: 7. The germline CDR1 and CDR2 sequences are SGHTS and YDEGEE. CDR3 sequence reads: CASSRQGGGEKLFF. CDR3 sequence (DNA): TGTGCCAGCAGCCGACAGGGTGGAGGTGAAAAACTGTTTTTT.

The V and J genes are TRBV28 and TRBJ2-4, with 13 bases identical to TRBD2. Germline V CDR1 and CDR2: MDHEN, SYDVKM. The CDR3 length is 16 residues. V was clipped by 6 bases and J by 8 bases; unmatched bases: 10. The DNA for the CDR3 is TGTGCCAGCAGCGGGAGGACTAGCGGGAGCAGTGACATTCAGTACTTC. Residues: CASSGRTSGSSDIQYF.

The chain couples TRBV10-3 to TRBJ2-7, with TRBD1 matching over 9 bases. CDR3 length: 14 amino acids. J gave up 6 bases and V 0 bases, and 3 bases lay outside the gene matches. Germline V gives CDR1 ENHRY, CDR2 SYGVKD. CDR3 in DNA: TGTGCCATCAGTGAGTCGAGGACAGGGGTCGAGCAGTACTTC. It translates to CAISESRTGVEQYF.

This clone showed up just a few times. J is TRBJ1-1 and V is TRBV6-6; TRBD1 matches at 7 bases. The length of the CDR3 is 16 residues. V gave up 7 bases and J gave up 2 bases; unmatched junction bases: 13. Germline loops: CDR1 MNHNY, CDR2 SVGAGI (reference sequence). CDR3 nucleotide sequence: TGTGCCAGCACCATAGTACAGGGGAAGGGAAACACTGAAGCTTTCTTT. Amino acid sequence: CASTIVQGKGNTEAFF.

This clone was found a few times. V is TRBV28 and J is TRBJ1-1, with 8 positions matching TRBD1. Unmatched junction bases numbered 0, after V lost 3 bases and J lost 0 bases. CDR1 MDHEN and CDR2 SYDVKM come from the germline V gene. CDR3 length equals 14 residues. CDR3 sequence (DNA): TGTGCCAGCAGTTTGGACAGGGTGAACACTGAAGCTTTCTTT. Translation: CASSLDRVNTEAFF. Full variable domain (outside the CDR3, taken from reference TRBV28 and TRBJ1-1): DVKVTQSSRYLVKRTGEKVFLECVQDMDHENMFWYRQDPGLGLRLIYFSYDVKMKEKGDIPEGYSVSREKKERFSLILESASTNQTSMYLCASSLDRVNTEAFFGQGTRLTVV.

This clone was observed a handful of times. The genes are TRBV5-1 and TRBJ2-2; D perhaps matches TRBD1 (6 bases). From germline, CDR1 is SGHRS and CDR2 YFSETQ. The V end was cut by 1 base, the J end by 5 bases, with 18 bases between. The CDR3 consists of 17 residues. The CDR3: CASSLNQMLRGTGELFF. CDR3 DNA: TGCGCCAGCAGCTTGAATCAAATGCTCAGGGGAACCGGGGAGCTGTTTTTT.

This clone has just one count. CDR3 DNA sequence: TGTGCCAGCAGCTTGGGGCAGGGGGTCCGTGAAGCTTTCTTT. This translates into CASSLGQGVREAFF. V is TRBV5-6 and J is TRBJ1-1; TRBD1 matches at 7 bases. The CDR3 totals 14 residues. Germline CDR1 SGHDT, CDR2 YYEEEE. V lost 0 bases, J lost 7 bases, and 6 bases stayed unmatched.

The chain is built from TRBV29-1 and TRBJ1-2; D remains unclear. CDR1 SQVTM and CDR2 ANQGSEA come from the germline V gene. There are 13 residues in the CDR3. Trimming removed 1 base from V and 1 base from J, with 7 bases in between. The CDR3 loop is CSVEGSVNYGYTF. For the CDR3, the DNA is TGCAGCGTTGAAGGGTCAGTTAACTATGGCTACACCTTC.

The chain is built from TRBV2 and TRBJ2-2, with D perhaps TRBD1 (6 bases). This CDR3 contains 14 residues. The V gene's germline CDR1 is SNHLY and CDR2 FYNNEI. With 6 bases removed from V and 5 bases from J, the gap between germline ends came to 13 bases. The CDR3 sequence is CASSNSGATGELFF. The CDR3 DNA is TGTGCCAGCAGCAATTCAGGGGCGACCGGGGAGCTGTTTTTT.

The chain combines TRBV2 with TRBJ1-1; D unclear. The CDR3 runs to 13 residues. The germline V gene has CDR1 SNHLY and CDR2 FYNNEI. V shed 8 bases and J shed 0 bases, with 10 bases lying between them. CDR3 in DNA: TGTGCCAGCGTTCAGGTCATGAACACTGAAGCTTTCTTT. Translating gives CASVQVMNTEAFF.

V and J are TRBV7-9 and TRBJ2-4; no reliable D call. This CDR3 has 15 amino acids. Germline V gene lookup returns CDR1 SEHNR and CDR2 FQNEAQ (reference sequence). V was trimmed by 1 base and J by 0 bases, leaving 7 bases between them. CDR3 protein: CASSLDNLAKNIQYF. CDR3 nucleotide sequence: TGTGCCAGCAGCTTAGACAACCTAGCCAAAAACATTCAGTACTTC.

The V gene is TRBV29-1, the J gene TRBJ2-7; 7 bases are a match to TRBD2. Germline V CDR1 and CDR2: SQVTM, ANQGSEA. V gave up 7 bases and J gave up 6 bases; unmatched junction bases: 9. This CDR3 contains 12 residues. The CDR3 here is CSAVGLPLEQYF. The CDR3 bases are TGCAGCGCCGTGGGACTACCTCTCGAGCAGTACTTC.

The chain recombines TRBV2 with TRBJ2-1, with D perhaps matching TRBD1 (5 bases). The length of the CDR3 is 14 residues. CDR1 and CDR2 (germline): SNHLY, FYNNEI. V was cut by 7 bases and J by 5 bases, with 15 bases left in between. For the CDR3, the DNA is TGTGCCAGCAAGGTACAGGTTGGGGACAATGAGCAGTTCTTC. Amino acid sequence: CASKVQVGDNEQFF.

V is TRBV6-5 and J is TRBJ1-5; a weak D match, TRBD1 (6 bases). Germline V CDR1 and CDR2: MNHEY, SVGAGI. The CDR3 extends over 15 amino acids. V gave up 6 bases and J gave up 4 bases, with 16 bases separating them. This chain's CDR3 is CASSRTVDGNQPQHF. The CDR3 region has the DNA TGTGCCAGCAGCCGGACAGTGGATGGGAATCAGCCCCAGCATTTT.

The rearrangement uses TRBV10-3 and TRBJ2-5, with TRBD1 identical over 9 bases. The DNA end lines up better with TRBJ2-7; the J call may be wrong. CDR1 and CDR2 (germline): ENHRY, SYGVKD. The CDR3 loop spans 14 amino acids. DNA for the CDR3: TGTGCCATCAGTGAGTCGAGGACAGGGGTCGAGCAGTACTTC. This sequence encodes CAISESRTGVEQYF.

The chain has TRBV7-6 and TRBJ2-2, with a possible D match to TRBD1 (6 bases). The V gene's germline CDR1 is SGHVS and CDR2 FNYEAQ. The CDR3 totals 14 residues. V shed 5 bases and J shed 4 bases, with 11 bases lying between them. The CDR3 here is CASSTGTGTGELFF. The CDR3 DNA is TGTGCCAGCAGCACAGGGACGGGCACCGGGGAGCTGTTTTTT.

This chain joins TRBV7-9 and TRBJ1-2; no firm D call. V shed 7 bases and J shed 4 bases, with 19 bases lying between them. This CDR3 has 15 amino acids. The germline V gene has CDR1 SEHNR and CDR2 FQNEAQ (reference sequence). CDR3 nucleotides: TGTGCCAGCAACCAAGTCGGAGTCATCTTCTATGGCTACACCTTC. It specifies CASNQVGVIFYGYTF.

This chain uses TRBV7-3 with TRBJ1-1, with 9 bases fitting TRBD1. The J segment lost 5 bases and the V segment lost 2 bases, leaving 0 bases of the junction unmatched. This CDR3 comprises 13 residues. Germline lookup yields CDR1 SGHTA and CDR2 FQGTGA. The CDR3 loop reads CASSLGQGTEAFF. The CDR3 region has the DNA TGTGCCAGCAGCTTAGGACAGGGGACTGAAGCTTTCTTT.

This chain joins TRBV10-1 and TRBJ1-1; no firm D call. V was shortened by 3 bases and J by 6 bases, with 11 bases between the two germline ends. CDR3 length equals 13 residues. Germline CDR1 WNHNN, CDR2 SYGVQD (reference sequence). DNA for the CDR3: TGCGCCAGCAGTGAAAGTCAGGTTTCTGAAGCTTTCTTT. It translates to CASSESQVSEAFF.

The chain carries TRBV11-3 and TRBJ2-3; 10 bases are a match to TRBD2. The CDR3 sequence is 19 residues long. The V and J ends lost 3 bases and 0 bases, in that order; junction bases with no gene match: 12. The germline CDR1 and CDR2 sequences are SGHNT and YENEEA. The CDR3 DNA follows: TGTGCCAGCAGCTTTACCCAGCTAGCGGGGGCCTCTAGCACAGATACGCAGTATTTT. This translates into CASSFTQLAGASSTDTQYF. Looking up the rest from reference TRBV11-3 and TRBJ2-3 gives the full variable domain: EAGVVQSPRYKIIEKKQPVAFWCNPISGHNTLYWYLQNLGQGPELLIRYENEEAVDDSQLPKDRFSAERLKGVDSTLKIQPAELGDSAVYLCASSFTQLAGASSTDTQYFGPGTRLTVL.

For this clone: A junction boundary mismatches the germline segment, possibly from a read error. This chain connects TRBV7-7 to TRBJ2-5; 7 bases are shared with TRBD2. Germline V gene lookup returns CDR1 SSHAT and CDR2 FNYEAQ (reference sequence). This CDR3 region has 15 residues. CDR3 protein: CASSFGRGTQETQYF. As DNA, the CDR3 is TGTGCTAGCAGCTTTGGGAGGGGAACCCAAGAGACCCAGTACTTC.